Detailed here is one TCR beta chain. The data stem from a study of CD8+ T cells in alopecia areata. Study at large: Tofacitinib administration to treated patients was oral, at 5 to 10 mg twice daily. The drug, tofacitinib, lasted 6 to 18 months, followed by 6 months off drug.

Reverse transcribed after extraction, RNA yielded cDNA as the sequencing template. Method: immunoSEQ multiplex PCR; TCRdb's copy keeps in-frame clones and lacks some. The sample carries about 160,000 clones, approximately 45% recorded once. The CDR3 has 19 residues. CDR1 and CDR2 from the germline V gene are SGHDN and FVKESK. After removal of 5 bases from V and 0 bases from J, the junction contained 11 bases not matched to a gene. Sorting from PBMCs produced CD4+ and CD8+ T cells. V is TRBV14 and J is TRBJ2-6; 9 positions agree with TRBD1. The specimen sequenced was CD4+ T cells sorted from blood. The TCR originated in a human donor with alopecia areata. This chain's CDR3 is CASSSYRDRVSSGANVLTF. In DNA form, the CDR3 reads TGTGCCAGCAGCAGCTATCGGGACAGGGTTAGCTCTGGGGCCAACGTCCTGACTTTC.